This T cell receptor beta chain emerged from a study of spatial heterogeneity in lung cancer. Study details: Raw-read counts averaged over ten per unique TCR and UMI combination.

TCRdb processed the 5' RACE reads anew with MiXCR; each CDR3 protein has one entry. The sample yields 23,000 or so distinct CDR3 sequences, 6.5% to 8% seen once. Time point: sample taken at primary tumor resection. The germline V gene encodes CDR1 KGHDR and CDR2 SFDVKD. The V end lost 1 base, the J end lost 4 bases, and 6 bases lay between the germline ends. This CDR3 contains 13 residues. This clonotype was observed many times. This sequence joins TRBV24-1 and TRBJ1-2; D uncertain. The TCR sequence derives from a male donor with early-stage non-small cell lung cancer. The sample consisted of PBMCs, taken at surgery. The CDR3 sequence is CATSDFNTYGYTF. CDR3 nucleotides: TGTGCCACCAGTGATTTTAACACCTATGGCTACACCTTC.